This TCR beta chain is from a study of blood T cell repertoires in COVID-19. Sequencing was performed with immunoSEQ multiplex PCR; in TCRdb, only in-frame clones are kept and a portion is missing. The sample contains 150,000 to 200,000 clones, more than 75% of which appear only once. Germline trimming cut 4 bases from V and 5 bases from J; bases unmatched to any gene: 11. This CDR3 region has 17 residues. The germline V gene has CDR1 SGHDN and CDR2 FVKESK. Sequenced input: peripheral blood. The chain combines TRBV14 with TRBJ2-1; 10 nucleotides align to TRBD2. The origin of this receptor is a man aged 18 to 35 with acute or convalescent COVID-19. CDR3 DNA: TGTGCCAGCAGCCGCCCACCTTTAGCGGGAGGCCACAATGAGCAGTTCTTC. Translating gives CASSRPPLAGGHNEQFF. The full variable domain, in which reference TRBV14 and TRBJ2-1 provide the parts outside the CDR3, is EAGVTQFPSHSVIEKGQTVTLRCDPISGHDNLYWYRRVMGKEIKFLLHFVKESKQDESGMPNNRFLAERTGGTYSTLKVQPAELEDSGVYFCASSRPPLAGGHNEQFFGPGTRLTVL.